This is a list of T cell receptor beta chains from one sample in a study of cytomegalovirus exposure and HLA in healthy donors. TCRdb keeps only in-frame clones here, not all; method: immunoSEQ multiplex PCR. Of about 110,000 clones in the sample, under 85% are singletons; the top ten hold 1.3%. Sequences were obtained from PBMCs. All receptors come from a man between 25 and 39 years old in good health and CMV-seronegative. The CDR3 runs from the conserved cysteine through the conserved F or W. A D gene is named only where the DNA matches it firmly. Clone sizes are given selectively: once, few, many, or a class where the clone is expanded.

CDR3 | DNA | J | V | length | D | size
CASSPYPQTGYEQYF | TGTGCCAGCTCACCGTACCCTCAGACGGGATACGAGCAGTACTTC | TRBJ2-7 | TRBV18 | 15 | . | .
CSVRVQGALNIQYF | TGCAGCGTTCGGGTCCAGGGGGCTTTGAACATTCAGTACTTC | TRBJ2-4 | TRBV29-1 | 14 | TRBD1 | .
CASRSTRDRVQEQYF | TGTGCCAGCAGATCGACCCGGGACAGGGTCCAAGAGCAGTACTTC | TRBJ2-7 | TRBV6-6 | 15 | TRBD1 | .
CASSAGTVTVELFF | TGTGCCAGTAGTGCCGGGACTGTGACTGTGGAGCTGTTTTTT | TRBJ2-2 | TRBV19 | 14 | . | .
CASREVQGAPGANVLTF | TGTGCCAGCAGGGAAGTACAGGGGGCGCCTGGGGCCAACGTCCTGACTTTC | TRBJ2-6 | TRBV28 | 17 | TRBD1 | .
CASSLVRGYNQPQHF | TGTGCCAGCAGCTTAGTAAGGGGTTACAATCAGCCCCAGCATTTT | TRBJ1-5 | TRBV7-2 | 15 | . | .
CAISDSGITGTGRGGYTF | TGTGCCATCAGTGACTCCGGGATCACCGGGACAGGCCGTGGTGGCTACACCTTC | TRBJ1-2 | TRBV10-3 | 18 | TRBD1 | .
CASSGTGTGVHEQYF | TGTGCCAGCTCAGGAACCGGGACAGGGGTTCACGAGCAGTACTTC | TRBJ2-7 | TRBV18 | 15 | TRBD1 | .
CASSFGLGQETQYF | TGTGCCAGCAGCTTTGGACTAGGACAAGAGACCCAGTACTTC | TRBJ2-5 | TRBV5-8 | 14 | TRBD2 | .
CASATGQGRVKGQYF | TGTGCCAGCGCCACGGGACAGGGCCGCGTCAAAGGGCAGTACTTC | TRBJ2-7 | TRBV25-1 | 15 | TRBD1 | .
CASSPPGSSNQPQHF | TGTGCCAGCAGCCCTCCGGGGAGTAGCAATCAGCCCCAGCATTTT | TRBJ1-5 | TRBV7-8 | 15 | . | once
CASSPDRLNTEAFF | TGTGCCAGCAGTCCAGACAGATTGAACACTGAAGCTTTCTTT | TRBJ1-1 | TRBV27 | 14 | . | .